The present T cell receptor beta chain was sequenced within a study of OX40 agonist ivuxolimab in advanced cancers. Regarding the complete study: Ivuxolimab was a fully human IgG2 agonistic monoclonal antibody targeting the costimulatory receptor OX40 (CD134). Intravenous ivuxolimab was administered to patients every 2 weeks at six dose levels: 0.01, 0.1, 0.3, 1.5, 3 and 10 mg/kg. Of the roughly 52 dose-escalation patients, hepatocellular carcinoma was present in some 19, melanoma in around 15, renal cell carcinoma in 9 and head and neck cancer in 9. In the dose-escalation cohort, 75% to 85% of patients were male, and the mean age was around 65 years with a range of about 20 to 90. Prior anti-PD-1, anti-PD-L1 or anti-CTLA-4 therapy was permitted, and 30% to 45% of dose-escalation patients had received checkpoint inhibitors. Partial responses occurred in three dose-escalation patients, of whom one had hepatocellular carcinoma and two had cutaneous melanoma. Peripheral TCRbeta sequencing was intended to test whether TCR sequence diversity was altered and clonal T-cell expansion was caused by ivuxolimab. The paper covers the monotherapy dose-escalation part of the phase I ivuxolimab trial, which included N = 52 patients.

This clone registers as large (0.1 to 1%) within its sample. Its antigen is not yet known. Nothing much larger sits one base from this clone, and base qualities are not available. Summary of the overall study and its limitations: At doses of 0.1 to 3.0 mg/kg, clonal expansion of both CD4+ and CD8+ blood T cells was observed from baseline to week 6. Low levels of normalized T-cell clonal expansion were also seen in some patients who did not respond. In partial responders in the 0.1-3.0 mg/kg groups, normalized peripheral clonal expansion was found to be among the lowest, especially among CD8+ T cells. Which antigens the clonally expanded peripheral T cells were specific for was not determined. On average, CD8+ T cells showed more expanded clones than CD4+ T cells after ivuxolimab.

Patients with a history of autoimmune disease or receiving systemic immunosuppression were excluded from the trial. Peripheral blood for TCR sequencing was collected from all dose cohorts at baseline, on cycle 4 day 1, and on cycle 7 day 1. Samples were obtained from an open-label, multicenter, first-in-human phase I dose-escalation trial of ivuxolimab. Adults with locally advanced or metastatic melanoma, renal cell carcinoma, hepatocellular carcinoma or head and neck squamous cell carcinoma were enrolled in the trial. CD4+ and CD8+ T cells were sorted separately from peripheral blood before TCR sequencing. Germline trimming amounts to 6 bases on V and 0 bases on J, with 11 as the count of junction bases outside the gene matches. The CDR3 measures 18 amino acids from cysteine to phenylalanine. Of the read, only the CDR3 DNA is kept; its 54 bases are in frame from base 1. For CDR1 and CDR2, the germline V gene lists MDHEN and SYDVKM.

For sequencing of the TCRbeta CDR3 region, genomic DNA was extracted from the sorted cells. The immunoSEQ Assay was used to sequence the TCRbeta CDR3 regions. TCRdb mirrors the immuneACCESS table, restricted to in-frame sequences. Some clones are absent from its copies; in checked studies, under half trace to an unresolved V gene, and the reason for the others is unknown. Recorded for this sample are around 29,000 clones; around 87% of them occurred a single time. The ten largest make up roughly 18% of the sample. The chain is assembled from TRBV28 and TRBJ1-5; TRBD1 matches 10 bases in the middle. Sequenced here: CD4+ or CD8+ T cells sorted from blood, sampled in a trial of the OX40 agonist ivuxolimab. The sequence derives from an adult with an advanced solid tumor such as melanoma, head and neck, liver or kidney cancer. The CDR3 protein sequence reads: CASRLGQGEPYSNQPQHF. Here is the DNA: TGTGCCAGCAGGTTAGGACAGGGGGAGCCTTATAGCAATCAGCCCCAGCATTTT. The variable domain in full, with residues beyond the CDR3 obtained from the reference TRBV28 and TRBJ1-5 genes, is DVKVTQSSRYLVKRTGEKVFLECVQDMDHENMFWYRQDPGLGLRLIYFSYDVKMKEKGDIPEGYSVSREKKERFSLILESASTNQTSMYLCASRLGQGEPYSNQPQHFGDGTRLSIL.